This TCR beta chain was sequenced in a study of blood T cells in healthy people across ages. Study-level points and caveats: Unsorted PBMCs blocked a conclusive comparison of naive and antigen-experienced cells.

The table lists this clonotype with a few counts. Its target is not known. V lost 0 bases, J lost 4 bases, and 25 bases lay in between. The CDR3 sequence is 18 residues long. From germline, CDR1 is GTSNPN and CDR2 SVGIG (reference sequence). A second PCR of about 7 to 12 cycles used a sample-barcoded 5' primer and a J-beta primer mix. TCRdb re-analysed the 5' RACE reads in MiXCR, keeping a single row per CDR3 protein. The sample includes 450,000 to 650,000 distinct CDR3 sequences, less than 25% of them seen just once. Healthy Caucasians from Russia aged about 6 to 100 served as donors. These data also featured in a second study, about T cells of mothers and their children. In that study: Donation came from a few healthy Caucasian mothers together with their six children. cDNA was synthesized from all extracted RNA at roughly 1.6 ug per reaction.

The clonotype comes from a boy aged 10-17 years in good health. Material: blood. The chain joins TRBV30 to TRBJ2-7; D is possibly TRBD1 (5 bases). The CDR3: CAWSVTIIGHRLDYEQYF. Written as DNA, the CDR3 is TGTGCCTGGAGTGTAACCATTATAGGACACAGACTGGATTACGAGCAGTACTTC. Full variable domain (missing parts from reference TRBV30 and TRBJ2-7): SQTIHQWPATLVQPVGSPLSLECTVEGTSNPNLYWYRQAAGRGLQLLFYSVGIGQISSEVPQNLSASRPQDRQFILSSKKLLLSDSGFYLCAWSVTIIGHRLDYEQYFGPGTRLTVT.